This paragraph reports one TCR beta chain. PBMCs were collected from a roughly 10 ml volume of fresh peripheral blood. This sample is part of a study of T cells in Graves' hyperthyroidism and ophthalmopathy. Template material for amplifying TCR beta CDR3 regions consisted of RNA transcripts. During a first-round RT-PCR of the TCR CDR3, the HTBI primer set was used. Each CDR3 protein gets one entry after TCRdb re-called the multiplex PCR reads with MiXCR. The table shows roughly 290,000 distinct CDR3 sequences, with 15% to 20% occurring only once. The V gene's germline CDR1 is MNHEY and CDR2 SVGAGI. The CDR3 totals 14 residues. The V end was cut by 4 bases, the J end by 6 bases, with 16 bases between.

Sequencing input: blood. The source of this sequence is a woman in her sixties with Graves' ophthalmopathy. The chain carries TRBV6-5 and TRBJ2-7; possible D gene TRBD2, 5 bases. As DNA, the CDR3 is TGTGCCAGCAGTTTCGACCGGGAACCACTCGAGCAGTACTTC. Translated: CASSFDREPLEQYF.